The present T cell receptor (beta chain) was sequenced within a study of shared clonotypes between healthy human individuals. Study outcomes and limitations: Larger estimated richness was generally recorded for naive subsets relative to memory subsets. Several donors shared about 4.8% of their naive CD4 clonotypes.

Trimming removed 0 bases at V and 10 bases at J, with 15 bases between. CDR3 length: 15 residues. In germline, CDR1 is MGHRA, CDR2 YSYEKL. A deep-level run was used for the assay. Profiled with immunoSEQ multiplex PCR; TCRdb holds only in-frame clones, not every one. This table holds approximately 940,000 clones, less than 85% found once. For this clone: What it binds is not known.

The chain couples TRBV4-1 to TRBJ1-4; tentative D call: TRBD1 (5 bases). The receptor was isolated from a young man in good health. Input material: memory CD4+ T cells sorted from blood. Indicated subset: CD45RA-negative fraction. The CDR3 sequence is CASSQDLSQGRKLFF. The CDR3 region has the DNA TGCGCCAGCAGCCAAGATCTTTCGCAGGGAAGAAAACTGTTTTTT.